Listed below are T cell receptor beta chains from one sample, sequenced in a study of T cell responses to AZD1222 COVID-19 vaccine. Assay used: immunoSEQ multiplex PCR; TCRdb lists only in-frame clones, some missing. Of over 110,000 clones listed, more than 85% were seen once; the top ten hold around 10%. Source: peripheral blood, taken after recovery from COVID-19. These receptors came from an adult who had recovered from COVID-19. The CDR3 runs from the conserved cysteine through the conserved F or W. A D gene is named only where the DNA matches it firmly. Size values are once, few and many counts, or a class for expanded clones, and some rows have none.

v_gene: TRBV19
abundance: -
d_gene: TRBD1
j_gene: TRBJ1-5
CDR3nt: TGTGCCAGTAGTTCTGGACAGGGGGCATATCAGCCCCAGCATTTT
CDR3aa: CASSSGQGAYQPQHF

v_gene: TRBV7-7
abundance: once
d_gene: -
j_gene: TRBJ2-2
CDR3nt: TGTGCTAGCAGCCCCGAGGGCTCAGTCTACGGGGAGCTGTTTTTT
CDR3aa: CASSPEGSVYGELFF

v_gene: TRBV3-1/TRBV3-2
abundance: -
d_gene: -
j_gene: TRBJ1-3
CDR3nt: TGTGCCAGCAGCCCGCTACAGGGCACGGCTGGAAACACCATATATTTT
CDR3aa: CASSPLQGTAGNTIYF

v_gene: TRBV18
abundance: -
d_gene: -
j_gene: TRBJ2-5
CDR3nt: TGTGCCAGCTCACCACCGTCAGCGGGCTCGTTGGAGACCCAGTACTTC
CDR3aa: CASSPPSAGSLETQYF

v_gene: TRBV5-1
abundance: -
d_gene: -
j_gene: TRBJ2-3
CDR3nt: TGCGCCAGCAGCCCCCCCCGGGCGCAAGATACGCAGTATTTT
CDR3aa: CASSPPRAQDTQYF

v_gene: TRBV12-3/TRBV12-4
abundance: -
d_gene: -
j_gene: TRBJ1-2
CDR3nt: TGTGCCAGCAGTTTATCAGGCGGCTACACCTTC
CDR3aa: CASSLSGGYTF

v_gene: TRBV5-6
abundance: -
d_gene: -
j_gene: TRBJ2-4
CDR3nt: TGTGCCAGCAGCTACCCCCGACTAGCCAAAAACATTCAGTACTTC
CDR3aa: CASSYPRLAKNIQYF

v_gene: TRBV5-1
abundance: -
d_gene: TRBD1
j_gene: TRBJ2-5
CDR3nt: TGCGCCAGCAGCTTGGCCATATGGGACAGGGTGCAAGAGACCCAGTACTTC
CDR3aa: CASSLAIWDRVQETQYF

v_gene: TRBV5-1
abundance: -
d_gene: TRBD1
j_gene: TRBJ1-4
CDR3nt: TGCGCCAGCAGCAACCGGACAGGGGGTTCTAATGAAAAACTGTTTTTT
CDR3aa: CASSNRTGGSNEKLFF

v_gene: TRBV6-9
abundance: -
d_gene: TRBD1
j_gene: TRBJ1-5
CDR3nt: TGTGCCAGCAGTAAAACCCCGGGACAGGGGATAACGAAAGATCAGCCCCAGCATTTT
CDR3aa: CASSKTPGQGITKDQPQHF

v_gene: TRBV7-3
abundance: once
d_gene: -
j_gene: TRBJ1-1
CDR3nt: TGTGCCAGCAGCTTTGAGTTGAACACTGAAGCTTTCTTT
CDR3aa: CASSFELNTEAFF

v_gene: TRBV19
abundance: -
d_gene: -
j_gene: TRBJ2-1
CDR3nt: TGTGCCAGTAGTCAAGGGGTCTACAATGAGCAGTTCTTC
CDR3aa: CASSQGVYNEQFF

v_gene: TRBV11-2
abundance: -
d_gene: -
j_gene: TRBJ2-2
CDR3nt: TGTGCCAGCAGCTTCCCAGGCACCGGGGAGCTGTTTTTT
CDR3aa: CASSFPGTGELFF

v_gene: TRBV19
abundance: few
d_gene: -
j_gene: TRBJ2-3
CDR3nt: TGTGCCAGTAGTGCGGGGTGGGACACAGATACGCAGTATTTT
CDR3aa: CASSAGWDTDTQYF

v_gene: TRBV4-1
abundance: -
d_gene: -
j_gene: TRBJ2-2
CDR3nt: TGCGCCAGCAGCCAAGACTATCGAACCACCGGGGAGCTGTTTTTT
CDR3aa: CASSQDYRTTGELFF

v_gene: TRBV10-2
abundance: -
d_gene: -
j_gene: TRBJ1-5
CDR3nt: TGCGCCAGCAGTGAGTCGGGGCAGGGTTATCAGCCCCAGCATTTT
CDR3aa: CASSESGQGYQPQHF

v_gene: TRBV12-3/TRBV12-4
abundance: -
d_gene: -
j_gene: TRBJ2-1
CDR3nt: TGTGCCAGCAGTTTCCCTCTAGGGGTTGAGCAGTTCTTC
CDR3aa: CASSFPLGVEQFF